The 25 T cell receptor beta chains presented below share a single source sample, sequenced in a study of T cell responses to AZD1222 COVID-19 vaccine. Libraries were prepared by immunoSEQ multiplex PCR; TCRdb keeps only in-frame clonotypes and omits some of them. The sample carries approximately 120,000 clones, 90% recorded once. The sequences come from peripheral blood, collected on day 0 of MenACWY control vaccination. The receptors were sampled from an adult in good health.

A few counts support this clone. This chain joins TRBV2 and TRBJ1-1, with D possibly TRBD1 on 6 matching bases. The CDR3 loop spans 13 amino acids. V lost 8 bases and J lost 1, with 11 bases in between. Germline V gene data show CDR1 as SNHLY and CDR2 as FYNNEI. The CDR3 nucleotides are TGTGCCAGCGCAGGACAGTCGAACACTGAAGCTTTCTTT. Translating gives CASAGQSNTEAFF.

The chain has TRBV5-5 and TRBJ2-7; the match to TRBD1 covers 7 bases. The ends lost 4 bases at V and 2 bases at J; junction bases unmatched: 6. The CDR3 covers 14 residues. Germline assignment: CDR1 SGHKS and CDR2 YYEKEE (reference sequence). CDR3 nucleotides: TGTGCCAGCAGCATATGGACAGGTCCCTACGAGCAGTACTTC. Translated, it gives CASSIWTGPYEQYF.

This chain connects TRBV28 to TRBJ1-4, with 7 bases fitting TRBD1. The CDR3 totals 13 residues. Germline V gives CDR1 MDHEN, CDR2 SYDVKM. After removal of 9 bases from V and 4 bases from J, the junction contained 5 bases not matched to a gene. The CDR3 DNA sequence: TGTGCCAGTAACAGGGGCCTTAATGAAAAACTGTTTTTT. Protein product: CASNRGLNEKLFF.

V usage is TRBV15 and J usage is TRBJ1-5; 9 nucleotides line up with TRBD1. This CDR3 region has 18 residues. The germline CDR1 and CDR2 sequences are LNHNV and YYDKDF (reference sequence). With V trimmed by 5 bases and J by 0 bases, 11 bases remained unmatched. CDR3 residues: CATSGHRGRFDSNQPQHF. The CDR3 DNA follows: TGTGCCACCAGCGGCCACAGGGGGCGGTTCGATAGCAATCAGCCCCAGCATTTT.

The V and J genes are TRBV21-1 and TRBJ2-5; TRBD1 is taken as the D call from the table, unchecked against the DNA. TRBV21-1 is a pseudogene locus. The CDR3 consists of 13 residues. The CDR3 is CASQDRGHGTQYF. The CDR3 DNA reads as TGTGCCAGTCAGGACAGGGGGCATGGGACCCAGTACTTC.

This chain connects TRBV20-1 to TRBJ1-1; D not resolved. The CDR3 extends over 11 amino acids. With 6 bases removed from V and 10 bases from J, the gap between germline ends came to 15 bases. CDR1 DFQATT and CDR2 SNEGSKA come from the germline V gene (reference sequence). The CDR3 here is CSASSNEGAFF. The CDR3 nucleotides read TGCAGTGCATCAAGTAATGAGGGAGCTTTCTTT.

This clone appeared a single time. This chain connects TRBV19 to TRBJ2-7, with D hard to call. The CDR3 extends over 13 amino acids. Trimming pared 4 bases from V and 1 base from J, leaving 8 bases between. CDR1 is LNHDA, CDR2 SQIVND, per germline (reference sequence). The CDR3 DNA is TGTGCCAGTAGTAGAGGTGGTTCCTACGAGCAGTACTTC. The encoded protein is CASSRGGSYEQYF.

The CDR3 DNA reads TGCGCCAGCAGCCTGTGGACAGGTGCTAACTATGGCTACACCTTC. Amino acids: CASSLWTGANYGYTF. The chain joins TRBV5-1 to TRBJ1-2; TRBD1 matches at 7 bases. The V gene end was trimmed by 4 bases and the J gene end by 0 bases; junction bases not matched to a gene: 6. Germline lookup yields CDR1 SGHRS and CDR2 YFSETQ. This CDR3 contains 15 residues. The full variable domain, with the rest looked up from reference TRBV5-1 and TRBJ1-2, is KAGVTQTPRYLIKTRGQQVTLSCSPISGHRSVSWYQQTPGQGLQFLFEYFSETQRNKGNFPGRFSGRQFSNSRSEMNVSTLELGDSALYLCASSLWTGANYGYTFGSGTRLTVV.

The sample holds one count of this clone. This chain connects TRBV4-3 to TRBJ2-5; possibly TRBD1 for D (5 bases). CDR1 and CDR2 from the germline V gene are LGHNA and YSLEER. V shed 4 bases and J shed 4 bases, with 13 bases lying between them. This CDR3 comprises 14 residues. Here the CDR3 DNA reads TGCGCCAGCAGCCCAGGACATCAAGGAGAGACCCAGTACTTC. This gives the protein CASSPGHQGETQYF.

CDR3 sequence reads: CASSPQGTFRVLLSQETQYF. CDR3 sequence (DNA): TGTGCCAGCAGTCCCCAAGGGACCTTCAGAGTTTTATTAAGCCAAGAGACCCAGTACTTC. The chain recombines TRBV27 with TRBJ2-5; D may match TRBD1 or TRBD2 (5 bases each). This CDR3 has 20 residues. V lost 5 bases to trimming and J lost 1 base, with 29 bases between them. Germline values: CDR1 MNHEY, CDR2 SMNVEV (reference sequence).

This chain uses TRBV9 with TRBJ1-1; 7 nucleotides line up with TRBD1. V dropped 4 bases and J dropped 11; count of bases not matched to a gene: 8. Germline loops: CDR1 SGDLS, CDR2 YYNGEE. This CDR3 region has 12 residues. CDR3 amino acids: CASSIHRGGAFF. The CDR3 nucleotides read TGTGCCAGCAGCATCCACAGGGGAGGCGCTTTCTTT.

The rearrangement uses TRBV5-6 and TRBJ2-2; 8 positions match TRBD2. The germline V gene has CDR1 SGHDT and CDR2 YYEEEE. V trimming: 4 bases; J trimming: 2 bases; junction bases outside the gene matches: 4. The CDR3 extends over 15 amino acids. In nucleotides, the CDR3 is TGTGCCAGCAGCCTAGGGACTAGTAACACCGGGGAGCTGTTTTTT. Translated, it gives CASSLGTSNTGELFF.

The chain carries TRBV29-1 and TRBJ2-1; D is undetermined. V lost 4 bases, J lost 5 bases, and 3 bases lay in between. CDR3 length: 10 amino acids. CDR1 is SQVTM, CDR2 ANQGSEA, per germline. CDR3 amino acids: CSVANNEQFF. The DNA for the CDR3 is TGCAGCGTTGCAAACAATGAGCAGTTCTTC.

The chain has TRBV13 and TRBJ2-4; no clear D gene. Germline CDR1 and CDR2: PRHDT and FYEKMQ (reference sequence). CDR3 length: 14 residues. V dropped 4 bases and J dropped 1 base, with 8 bases sitting between them. In nucleotides, the CDR3 is TGTGCCAGCAGCTCAACCGGGGCCAAAAACATTCAGTACTTC. This codes for CASSSTGAKNIQYF.

This clone was recorded once. This sequence joins TRBV7-9 and TRBJ1-4; TRBD1 aligns across 7 bases. With 3 bases clipped from V and 7 bases from J, the junction kept 8 bases outside the gene matches. Per germline, CDR1 SEHNR and CDR2 FQNEAQ (reference sequence). The CDR3 runs 15 residues. CDR3 loop: CASSLGRQGSEKLFF. CDR3 nucleotide sequence: TGTGCCAGCAGCTTGGGTCGACAGGGCAGTGAAAAACTGTTTTTT.

This clone came up once. The V and J genes are TRBV21-1 and TRBJ2-5; the D call TRBD2 from the table was never checked on the DNA. TRBV21-1 counts as a pseudogene. The CDR3 extends over 16 amino acids. CDR3 sequence (DNA): TGTGCCAGCAGCATCTCGGGAGGAACTAATCAAGAGACCCAGTACTTC. Translation gives CASSISGGTNQETQYF.

Regarding this clone: A read error may account for a junction end that differs from germline. V is TRBV5-8 and J is TRBJ2-3, with 9 bases aligning to TRBD1. The CDR3 totals 11 residues. Germline V CDR1 and CDR2: SGHTS, YDEGEE. CDR3 nucleotide sequence: TGTGCCAGCAGGTCCGGGACAGGGTCAGATTTT. Translating it yields CASRSGTGSDF.

V and J are TRBV27 and TRBJ2-2; tentatively, D is TRBD1 or TRBD2 (6 bases each). The length of the CDR3 is 16 residues. The V gene lost 6 bases and the J gene lost 6 bases, with 20 bases spanning the gap. Germline lookup yields CDR1 MNHEY and CDR2 SMNVEV (reference sequence). CDR3 amino acids: CASSLPRGAEAGELFF. The CDR3 region has the DNA TGTGCCAGCAGCCTCCCAAGGGGGGCGGAGGCCGGGGAGCTGTTTTTT.

The chain joins TRBV3-1 (or the pseudogene TRBV3-2) to TRBJ2-1; D possibly uses TRBD1 or TRBD2 (5 bases each). The CDR3 is made up of 13 amino acids. Germline values: CDR1 LGHDT, CDR2 YNNKEL (reference sequence). V was cut by 5 bases and J by 8 bases, with 13 bases left in between. The CDR3 DNA reads as TGTGCCAGCAGCACCTACCGGGGCTATGAGCAGTTCTTC. It codes for CASSTYRGYEQFF.

The V and J genes are TRBV6-2 or TRBV6-3 and TRBJ1-1; D unclear. Germline loops: CDR1 MNHEY, CDR2 SVGEGT. The CDR3 is made up of 11 amino acids. The V end was cut by 5 bases, the J end by 4 bases, with 5 bases between. The DNA of the CDR3 is TGTGCCAGCAGTCAGATCACTGAAGCTTTCTTT. Protein sequence: CASSQITEAFF.

The chain carries TRBV24-1 and TRBJ2-3; D is possibly TRBD2 (5 bases). Trimming took off 3 bases at V and 4 bases at J, with 7 bases between the two ends. The CDR3 is made up of 13 amino acids. Germline V lookup: CDR1 KGHDR, CDR2 SFDVKD. CDR3 in amino acids: CATSDRGSDTQYF. The CDR3 DNA reads TGTGCCACCAGTGATCGGGGTTCAGATACGCAGTATTTT.

The chain carries TRBV15 and TRBJ2-7, with D perhaps matching TRBD2 (5 bases). CDR3 length: 16 residues. Trimming left V 1 base short and J 0 bases short, with 13 bases between. Per the germline V gene, CDR1 is LNHNV and CDR2 is YYDKDF (reference sequence). The CDR3 protein is CATSRVAGPSSYEQYF. The CDR3 nucleotides are TGTGCCACCAGCAGAGTGGCGGGCCCCAGCTCCTACGAGCAGTACTTC.

V gene TRBV6-2 or TRBV6-3 combines with J gene TRBJ2-5; D not certain. Looked up from germline, CDR1 is MNHEY and CDR2 is SVGEGT. The CDR3 is 18 amino acids. V shed 0 bases and J shed 0 bases, with 17 bases lying between them. This chain's CDR3 is CASSYSTVEREYQETQYF. CDR3 coding DNA: TGTGCCAGCAGTTACTCCACAGTGGAGAGAGAATACCAAGAGACCCAGTACTTC.

The V and J genes are TRBV6-2 or TRBV6-3 and TRBJ2-2; 10 bases align to TRBD2. Germline V gives CDR1 MNHEY, CDR2 SVGEGT. The CDR3 consists of 16 residues. After removal of 5 bases from V and 5 bases from J, the junction contained 8 bases not matched to a gene. The CDR3 sequence: CASSGASGGRTGELFF. CDR3 nucleotides: TGTGCCAGCAGTGGGGCTAGCGGGGGAAGGACCGGGGAGCTGTTTTTT.

V is TRBV7-8 and J is TRBJ2-3, with D possibly TRBD1 on 5 matching bases. The CDR3 sequence is 13 residues long. Trimming stripped 3 bases from V and 3 bases from J, with 7 bases between. The germline V gene has CDR1 SGHVS and CDR2 FQNEAQ. CDR3 protein: CASSFGQTDTQYF. As DNA, the CDR3 is TGTGCCAGCAGCTTCGGACAAACAGATACGCAGTATTTT.